The sequence of this T cell receptor beta chain was determined in a study of blood T cells in healthy people across ages. Study at large: Using template switching, researchers captured about one barcoded beta molecule for each two T cells.

The second PCR ran about 7 to 12 cycles with a sample-barcoded 5' primer and J-beta primers. MiXCR, run by TCRdb on the 5' RACE reads, gives a single entry per CDR3 protein. The sample shows about 730,000 distinct CDR3 sequences, 40% to 45% of them seen only once. Study-wide points: Fewer expanded clones and more diversity marked long-lived versus aged donors. The donors' CMV status was not determined, possibly confounding changes in expanded clonotypes.

Those donating, healthy Caucasian individuals from Russia, were aged about 6 to 90. About this clonotype: Its specificity is not known.

This CDR3 contains 13 residues. Per the germline V gene, CDR1 is DFQATT and CDR2 is SNEGSKA (reference sequence). Trimming took off 3 bases at V and 2 bases at J, with 10 bases between the two ends. Sequencing input: blood. The sequence came from an older woman in good health. The chain recombines TRBV20-1 with TRBJ2-5; TRBD1 is a possible D gene (6 bases). CDR3 DNA: TGCAGTGCTAGGGGGGCAGGGCAAGAGACCCAGTACTTC. Residues: CSARGAGQETQYF.